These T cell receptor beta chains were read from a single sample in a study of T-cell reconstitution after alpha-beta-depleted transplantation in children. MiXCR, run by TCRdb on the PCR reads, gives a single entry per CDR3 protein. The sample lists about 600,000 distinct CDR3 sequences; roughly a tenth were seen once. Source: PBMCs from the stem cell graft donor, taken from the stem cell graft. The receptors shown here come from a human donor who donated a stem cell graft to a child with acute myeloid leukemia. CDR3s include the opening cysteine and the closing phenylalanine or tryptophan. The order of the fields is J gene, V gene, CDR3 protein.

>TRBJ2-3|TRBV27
CASSAGASGYTDTQYF
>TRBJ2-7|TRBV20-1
CSARVIAGAEQYF
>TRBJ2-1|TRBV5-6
CASSLYLAEAYNEQFF
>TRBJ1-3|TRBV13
CASTEGIPGNTIYF
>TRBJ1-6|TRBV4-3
CASSQDTGGGSPLHF
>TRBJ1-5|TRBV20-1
CSASDRGRHQPQHF
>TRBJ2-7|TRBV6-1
CASVGPFSSYEQYF
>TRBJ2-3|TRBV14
CASSQDLGASDTQYF
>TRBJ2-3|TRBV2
CASTVVAGEDTQYF
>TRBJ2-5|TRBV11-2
CASSQTPQSGETQYF
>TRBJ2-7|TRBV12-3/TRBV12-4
CASSPLPPGLAVREQYF
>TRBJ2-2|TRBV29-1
CSGGLAHTGELFF
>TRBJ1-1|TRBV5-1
CASRREGGTEAFF
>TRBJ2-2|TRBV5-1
CASSLNAGSPGELFF
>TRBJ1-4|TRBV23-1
CASSQSRVRGESTNEKLFF
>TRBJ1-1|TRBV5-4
CASTETGGNTEAFF
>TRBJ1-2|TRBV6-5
CASSYSGTQLYGYTF
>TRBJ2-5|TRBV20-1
CSASPRTGNQETQYF
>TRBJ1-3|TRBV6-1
CASSWGGHSGNTIYF
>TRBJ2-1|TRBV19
CATSTGPIYNEQFF
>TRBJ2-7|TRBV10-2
CASSESQGANYEQYF
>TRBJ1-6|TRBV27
CASSLQTGFGSPLHF
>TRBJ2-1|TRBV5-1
CASSLNEPGLAGGRHNEQFF
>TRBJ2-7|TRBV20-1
CSARLAGLYEQYF
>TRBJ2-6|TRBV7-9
CASSPRTGANVLTF
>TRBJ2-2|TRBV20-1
CSARGPAGLNTGELFF
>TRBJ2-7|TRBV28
CASSPIGTGAYEQYF
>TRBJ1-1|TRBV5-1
CASSSTELNTEAFF
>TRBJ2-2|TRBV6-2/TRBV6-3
CASREGANTGELFF
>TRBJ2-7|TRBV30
CAWSVPPWDEQYF
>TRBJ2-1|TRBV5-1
CASSPGGGGERNEQFF
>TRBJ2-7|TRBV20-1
CSARASGRTNEQYF
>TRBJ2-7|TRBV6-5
CASSYPGLAGGPYEQYF
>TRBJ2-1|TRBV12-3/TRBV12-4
CASSFRQGLNEQFF
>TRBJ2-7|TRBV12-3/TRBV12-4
CASSLVLAGVGEQYF
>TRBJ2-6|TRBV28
CASSLLQGTNVLTF
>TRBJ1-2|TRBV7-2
CASSLDGTADYGYTF
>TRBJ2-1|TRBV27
CASSLSILQGWEFF
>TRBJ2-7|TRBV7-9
CASSLATNLYEQYF
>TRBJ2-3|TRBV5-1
CASSPLPGLSTDTQYF
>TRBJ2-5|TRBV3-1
CASSQSDRVGTQYF
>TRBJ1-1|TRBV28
CASRTRQMNTEAFF
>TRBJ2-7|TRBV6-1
CASSKSGQTYEQYF
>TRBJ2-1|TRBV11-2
CASSLAAGLTNEQFF
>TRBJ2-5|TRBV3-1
CASSRRTEETQYF
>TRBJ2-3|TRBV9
CASSVDPRDTQYF
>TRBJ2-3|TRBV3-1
CASSTPSGRTDTQYF
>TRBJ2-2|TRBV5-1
CASSPRLAEGTGELFF
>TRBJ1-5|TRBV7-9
CASSLWGRNQPQHF